Presented here are 27 T cell receptor beta chains from one specimen sequenced in a study of T cell responses to AZD1222 COVID-19 vaccine. Assay used: immunoSEQ multiplex PCR; TCRdb lists only in-frame clones, some missing. The table includes 85,000 to 95,000 clones, approximately 91% detected once. The sample here was peripheral blood, taken 28 days after the second AZD1222 dose. Receptor source: an adult who received the AZD1222 COVID-19 vaccine.

This sequence joins TRBV9 and TRBJ1-3; TRBD1 aligns across 7 bases. The CDR3 covers 17 residues. Trimming at V came to 5 bases and at J to 0 bases, leaving 11 bases not matched to a gene. The germline V gene has CDR1 SGDLS and CDR2 YYNGEE. The CDR3 DNA sequence: TGTGCCAGCAGTGCTGTGGAACAGGGGCACTCTGGAAACACCATATATTTT. It codes for CASSAVEQGHSGNTIYF.

V is TRBV7-8 and J is TRBJ1-3; D is uncertain. V lost 5 bases to trimming and J lost 0 bases, with 17 bases between them. The CDR3 sequence is 17 residues long. Germline assignment: CDR1 SGHVS and CDR2 FQNEAQ. CDR3 amino acids: CASSPLIGSSSGNTIYF. In nucleotides, the CDR3 is TGTGCCAGCAGCCCGTTGATAGGATCCAGCTCTGGAAACACCATATATTTT.

This clone came up a few times. The V gene is TRBV24-1, the J gene TRBJ1-5; no clear D gene. The length of the CDR3 is 19 residues. Trimming took off 4 bases at V and 0 bases at J, with 21 bases between the two ends. Germline V lookup: CDR1 KGHDR, CDR2 SFDVKD. The CDR3 sequence is CATSDPVESRIYSNQPQHF. In DNA form, the CDR3 reads TGTGCCACCAGTGACCCAGTCGAATCGCGCATCTATAGCAATCAGCCCCAGCATTTT.

The gene calls are TRBV6-2 or TRBV6-3 and TRBJ1-1; D ambiguous. Germline values: CDR1 MNHEY, CDR2 SVGEGT. The V end was cut by 0 bases, the J end by 5 bases, with 10 bases between. There are 14 residues in the CDR3. The chain's CDR3 is CASSYSRGGTEAFF. CDR3 sequence (DNA): TGTGCCAGCAGTTACTCGCGGGGAGGAACTGAAGCTTTCTTT.

The genes are TRBV7-9 and TRBJ2-1, with D perhaps being TRBD1 or TRBD2 (6 bases each). Germline CDR1 reads SEHNR; CDR2 reads FQNEAQ (reference sequence). V dropped 2 bases and J dropped 7 bases, with 9 bases sitting between them. This CDR3 is built from 13 residues. CDR3 protein: CASSLTGRNEQFF. The DNA of the CDR3 is TGTGCCAGCAGCTTAACAGGGAGGAATGAGCAGTTCTTC.

The chain uses TRBV19 and TRBJ1-1; D remains unclear. V lost 4 bases and J 8 bases, leaving 17 bases between the germline ends. From germline, CDR1 is LNHDA and CDR2 SQIVND (reference sequence). This CDR3 is 14 amino acids long. The CDR3 here is CASSTPPRSDEAFF. The CDR3 DNA reads as TGTGCCAGTAGTACCCCCCCTCGGTCAGACGAAGCTTTCTTT. Full variable domain (rest looked up from reference TRBV19 and TRBJ1-1): DGGITQSPKYLFRKEGQNVTLSCEQNLNHDAMYWYRQDPGQGLRLIYYSQIVNDFQKGDIAEGYSVSREKKESFPLTVTSAQKNPTAFYLCASSTPPRSDEAFFGQGTRLTVV.

The CDR3 region has the DNA TGTGCCAGCAGCCCAACCGGGACAGGTTACAATCAGCCCCAGCATTTT. Encoded protein: CASSPTGTGYNQPQHF. The chain couples TRBV3-1 (or the pseudogene TRBV3-2) to TRBJ1-5; 8 bases line up with TRBD1. The CDR3 covers 16 residues. The germline V gene encodes CDR1 LGHDT and CDR2 YNNKEL (reference sequence). V lost 4 bases to trimming and J lost 3 bases; unmatched junction nucleotides: 8.

This rearrangement joins TRBV6-5 to TRBJ1-2; no definite D call. The CDR3 contains 13 residues. Germline CDR1 reads MNHEY; CDR2 reads SVGAGI. Trimming took off 6 bases at V and 4 bases at J, with 12 bases between the two ends. The CDR3 sequence is CASRTDSPYGYTF. The CDR3 DNA reads as TGTGCCAGCAGGACGGATTCACCCTATGGCTACACCTTC.

This clone came up once. Other nucleotide sequences in the sample specify the same CDR3. The chain joins TRBV5-1 to TRBJ1-1; D possibly corresponds to TRBD1 (6 bases). The germline V gene encodes CDR1 SGHRS and CDR2 YFSETQ. Deletions cut 6 bases from V and 4 bases from J, with 10 bases between. The CDR3 totals 12 residues. The CDR3 is CASKEGGTEAFF. CDR3 sequence (DNA): TGCGCCAGCAAAGAGGGGGGCACTGAAGCTTTCTTT.

This clone occurred a few times. The chain combines TRBV7-2 with TRBJ1-3; D may be TRBD1 (5 bases). The germline V gene encodes CDR1 SGHTA and CDR2 FQGNSA. Between the trimmed V and J ends, which lost 2 bases and 6 bases, there was a span of 8 bases. The length of the CDR3 is 13 residues. The CDR3 protein is CASSLKQANTIYF. The CDR3 DNA reads as TGTGCCAGCAGCTTAAAACAGGCAAACACCATATATTTT.

CDR3 amino acids: CASSMKTVPNTEAFF. CDR3 bases: TGTGCCAGTAGTATGAAAACTGTACCGAACACTGAAGCTTTCTTT. The V gene is TRBV19, the J gene TRBJ1-1; no clear D gene. The CDR3 covers 15 residues. The germline V gene encodes CDR1 LNHDA and CDR2 SQIVND (reference sequence). V was shortened by 3 bases and J by 1 base, with 12 bases between the two germline ends.

The chain recombines TRBV11-2 with TRBJ1-3; D uncertain. The ends were cut back, 1 base at V and 0 bases at J, with 10 bases in the middle. The CDR3 consists of 16 residues. Germline V gives CDR1 SGHAT, CDR2 FQNNGV. CDR3 in amino acids: CASSLGYTGSGNTIYF. CDR3 DNA sequence: TGTGCCAGCAGCTTAGGTTATACGGGCTCTGGAAACACCATATATTTT. The variable domain in full, completed from reference TRBV11-2 and TRBJ1-3, reads EAGVAQSPRYKIIEKRQSVAFWCNPISGHATLYWYQQILGQGPKLLIQFQNNGVVDDSQLPKDRFSAERLKGVDSTLKIQPAKLEDSAVYLCASSLGYTGSGNTIYFGEGSWLTVV.

V and J are TRBV12-3 or TRBV12-4 and TRBJ2-1; 7 nucleotides match TRBD1. The CDR3 contains 11 residues. J lost 15 bases, V lost 6 bases, and 8 bases had no gene match. The CDR3 region has the DNA TGTGCCAGCAGCCCAGGGACAGTAGCGTTCTTC. It codes for CASSPGTVAFF.

The chain joins TRBV7-9 to TRBJ2-2; a weak D match, TRBD2 (5 bases). The germline CDR1 and CDR2 sequences are SEHNR and FQNEAQ (reference sequence). The CDR3 spans 15 residues. V lost 8 bases to trimming and J lost 3 bases, with 16 bases between them. DNA of the CDR3: TGTGCCAGCCGTCCCCGGGGTAGGGACACCGGGGAGCTGTTTTTT. Its translation: CASRPRGRDTGELFF. The variable domain in full, completed from reference TRBV7-9 and TRBJ2-2, reads DTGVSQNPRHKITKRGQNVTFRCDPISEHNRLYWYRQTLGQGPEFLTYFQNEAQLEKSRLLSDRFSAERPKGSFSTLEIQRTEQGDSAMYLCASRPRGRDTGELFFGEGSRLTVL.

The J gene is TRBJ2-5, the V gene TRBV30; the match to TRBD1 covers 9 bases. V lost 4 bases and J lost 10; bases outside the gene matches: 13. Germline assignment: CDR1 GTSNPN and CDR2 SVGIG (reference sequence). The CDR3 runs 14 residues. DNA of the CDR3: TGTGCCTGGACCCAGGATGGGACAGGGAGGATCCAGTACTTC. Translated, it gives CAWTQDGTGRIQYF.

This rearrangement joins TRBV7-3 to TRBJ1-2; possible D gene TRBD1, 5 bases. Deletions cut 5 bases from V and 8 bases from J, with 21 bases between. In germline, CDR1 is SGHTA, CDR2 FQGTGA. The length of the CDR3 is 15 residues. DNA of the CDR3: TGTGCCAGCAGCCAAAGCGTTCGGGGGGTTGACGGCTACACCTTC. Its protein is CASSQSVRGVDGYTF.

The chain employs TRBV30 and TRBJ1-1; D is unresolved. Trimming took 0 bases from V and 1 from J, leaving 9 bases between them. From germline, CDR1 is GTSNPN and CDR2 SVGIG (reference sequence). CDR3 length equals 14 residues. The CDR3 sequence: CAWSVPGPNTEAFF. The DNA for the CDR3 is TGTGCCTGGAGTGTACCTGGGCCGAACACTGAAGCTTTCTTT.

The V call is TRBV27, the J call TRBJ2-7; D is unclear. Germline V gene sequence: CDR1 MNHEY, CDR2 SMNVEV (reference sequence). V was shortened by 2 bases and J by 2 bases, with 13 bases between the two germline ends. The CDR3 consists of 15 residues. CDR3 region: CASSLGMSLPYEQYF. The CDR3 DNA follows: TGTGCCAGCAGTTTAGGGATGTCTTTACCCTACGAGCAGTACTTC.

The chain employs TRBV11-3 and TRBJ2-5; TRBD2 agrees at 8 bases. Germline V lookup: CDR1 SGHNT, CDR2 YENEEA. The CDR3 extends over 13 amino acids. The J segment lost 4 bases and the V segment lost 3 bases, leaving 1 base of the junction unmatched. CDR3 protein: CASSFLAGETQYF. In DNA form, the CDR3 reads TGTGCCAGCAGCTTCCTAGCGGGAGAGACCCAGTACTTC.

The chain couples TRBV27 to TRBJ1-2, with a tentative D call TRBD1 (5 bases). Germline V gene lookup returns CDR1 MNHEY and CDR2 SMNVEV (reference sequence). CDR3 length: 12 amino acids. The germline V and J ends were trimmed by 6 bases and 5 bases, with 10 bases remaining between them. Written as DNA, the CDR3 is TGTGCCAGCAGCTCCGAGGGGTATGGCTACACCTTC. This sequence encodes CASSSEGYGYTF.

The chain couples TRBV28 to TRBJ2-2, with TRBD2 identical over 9 bases. V lost 6 bases, J lost 6 bases, and 14 bases stayed unmatched. The length of the CDR3 is 17 residues. Germline CDR1 reads MDHEN; CDR2 reads SYDVKM. The CDR3 DNA follows: TGTGCCAGCAGCACCCCTACCGGGACTAGCTTTTCCGGGGAGCTGTTTTTT. Translation gives CASSTPTGTSFSGELFF.

On this clone itself: Germline and junction disagree at one end, which may indicate a read error. The chain combines TRBV6-5 with TRBJ1-5; D gene uncertain. Germline-derived CDR1 and CDR2 are MNHEY and SVGAGI. This CDR3 has 14 residues. The CDR3 reads CASIYLHSNQPQHF. CDR3 DNA sequence: TGTGCCAGCATTTACTTACATAGCAATCAGCCCCAGCATTTT.

There are a few counts of this clone. The rearrangement links TRBV29-1 to TRBJ1-1; D unresolved. Trimming removed 4 bases from V and 4 bases from J, with 7 bases in between. The germline gives CDR1 SQVTM, CDR2 ANQGSEA. This CDR3 region has 11 residues. The CDR3 is CSVVGGTEAFF. CDR3 DNA: TGCAGCGTTGTTGGAGGCACTGAAGCTTTCTTT.

This chain joins TRBV5-1 and TRBJ1-3; the match to TRBD1 covers 8 bases. The germline V gene has CDR1 SGHRS and CDR2 YFSETQ. V gave up 0 bases and J gave up 4 bases; unmatched junction bases: 3. The CDR3 loop spans 15 amino acids. The CDR3 DNA reads as TGCGCCAGCAGCTTGGGACAGGGGCAGGGAAACACCATATATTTT. It yields the protein CASSLGQGQGNTIYF.

This clone was recorded only once. The chain combines TRBV3-1 (or the pseudogene TRBV3-2) with TRBJ2-7, with D possibly TRBD2 on 6 matching bases. Deletions cut 7 bases from V and 3 bases from J, with 10 bases between. The CDR3 has 12 residues. Germline V gives CDR1 LGHDT, CDR2 YNNKEL (reference sequence). The CDR3 DNA reads as TGTGCCAGCACCGAGGAGGGCTACGAGCAGTACTTC. It encodes CASTEEGYEQYF.

This clone was picked up a small number of times. The chain has TRBV14 and TRBJ1-1; perhaps TRBD1 as D (6 bases). This CDR3 comprises 14 residues. Germline values: CDR1 SGHDN, CDR2 FVKESK. The V gene lost 2 bases and the J gene lost 3 bases, with 10 bases spanning the gap. CDR3 DNA: TGTGCCAGCAGCCAATGGGGGACATACACTGAAGCTTTCTTT. It translates to CASSQWGTYTEAFF.

The genes are TRBV6-1 and TRBJ1-2; 7 nucleotides match TRBD1. Germline V lookup: CDR1 MNHNS, CDR2 SASEGT. This CDR3 comprises 14 residues. V shed 3 bases, J shed 6 bases, and the junction held 7 bases outside the gene matches. Here the CDR3 DNA reads TGTGCCAGCAGTGATGGGGACAGTAGCAATGGCTACACCTTC. Residues: CASSDGDSSNGYTF.